This TCR beta chain was captured by sequencing in a study of blood T cell repertoires in COVID-19. The table came from immunoSEQ multiplex PCR; TCRdb's copy has only in-frame clones and leaves some out. The table includes approximately 220,000 clones, 85% detected once. In germline, CDR1 is LNHNV, CDR2 YYDKDF (reference sequence). This CDR3 contains 19 residues. V gave up 0 bases and J gave up 5 bases; unmatched junction bases: 14. The sequence was collected from a man aged 35-49 years who had recovered from COVID-19. The sample consisted of PBMCs or T cells enriched from blood (not recorded which). V gene TRBV15 combines with J gene TRBJ2-3, with 10 nucleotides matching TRBD2. The CDR3 DNA follows: TGTGCCACCAGCAGAGAGCCAGCGGGAGGGCCAGGGACATTAGATACGCAGTATTTT. This translates into CATSREPAGGPGTLDTQYF.